The clone carrying this TCR beta chain was observed a few times. Its matching antigen is unknown. This CDR3 comprises 14 residues. Germline CDR1 reads LNHNV; CDR2 reads YYDKDF (reference sequence). Trimming took off 3 bases at V and 4 bases at J, with 12 bases between the two ends. This record belongs to a study of T-cell reconstitution after alpha-beta-depleted transplantation in children. General observations from the study: Some patients' high day-60 TCRbeta diversity was attributed to recipient cells surviving conditioning. At the one-year point after transplant, T-cell counts and TCRbeta diversity were found to come mostly from T cells that had been newly produced.

TCRbeta library preparation incorporated unique molecular identifiers. Each CDR3 protein is one row after TCRdb ran MiXCR on the PCR reads. The sample contains around 800,000 distinct CDR3 sequences, less than 20% of which appear only once. This specimen consisted of PBMCs, mostly from graft donor cells, obtained 360 days after TCRalphabeta/CD19-depleted stem cell transplant. This chain uses TRBV15 with TRBJ1-1; perhaps TRBD1 as D (5 bases). The TCR sequence derives from a male patient aged 10 to 17 who had a stem cell transplant for acute lymphoblastic leukemia, so the T cells may come from the graft donor. The CDR3 nucleotides read TGTGCCACCAGCAGGGGGTACGGGGGCACTGAAGCTTTCTTT. It encodes CATSRGYGGTEAFF.